Listed below are T cell receptor beta chains from one sample, sequenced in a study of vaccination and CD4 T cells after COVID-19. TCRdb processed the PCR reads anew with MiXCR; each CDR3 protein has one entry. The sample includes 20,000 to 25,000 distinct CDR3 sequences, roughly two fifths of them seen just once. The antigens these receptors bind are not known. The sequences come from CD4+ T cells from blood, cultured in vitro, collected about 7 months after SARS-CoV-2 vaccination. The receptors here all came from a human donor who had recovered from COVID-19. Both conserved end residues are part of each CDR3. D genes are given only for firm matches. For some rows the clone size is stated as once, few or many, or as a class when expanded; others skip it.

>NA|TRBJ2-5|TRBD2|TRBV28
TGTGCCAGCAGTCTACCGGGACTAGCGGGAGTGGAGACCCAGTACTTC
CASSLPGLAGVETQYF
>NA|TRBJ2-1|TRBD2|TRBV27
TGTGCCAGCAGGCCCATAGCGGGAGGCCGTGATGAGCAGTTCTTC
CASRPIAGGRDEQFF
>NA|TRBJ2-5|NA|TRBV4-1
TGCGCCAGCAGCCAAGTATCTCTAGGGGCCTCGTCGAAGGAGACCCAGTACTTC
CASSQVSLGASSKETQYF
>few|TRBJ1-2|TRBD1|TRBV6-1
TGTGCCAGCACCGGGACAGAGTATGGCTACACCTTC
CASTGTEYGYTF
>NA|TRBJ1-1|NA|TRBV10-3
TGTGCCATCAGCCAGGGGTGGGACACTGAAGCTTTCTTT
CAISQGWDTEAFF
>NA|TRBJ2-7|TRBD1|TRBV4-1
TGCGCCAGCAGCCCGGGGACAGGTGGTACCTACGAGCAGTACTTC
CASSPGTGGTYEQYF
>few|TRBJ2-5|TRBD2|TRBV6-1
TGTGCCAGCAGTGGCGCCTGGTGGGGGGGACCCCAAGAGACCCAGTACTTC
CASSGAWWGGPQETQYF
>few|TRBJ1-3|NA|TRBV28
TGTGCCAGCAGCTCCTGGTTCTCTGGAAACACCATATATTTT
CASSSWFSGNTIYF
>few|TRBJ1-2|NA|TRBV7-2
TGTGCCAGCAGCTTAGGATCCGGGAGAGGGTATGGCTACACCTTC
CASSLGSGRGYGYTF
>NA|TRBJ1-1|NA|TRBV27
TGTGCCAGCAGTTACAGTGGGATCACTGAAGCTTTCTTT
CASSYSGITEAFF
>NA|TRBJ1-6|NA|TRBV15
TGTGCCACCGCGAAGAACAAAATAGGGGGGTTGAGGTCACCCCTCCACTTT
CATAKNKIGGLRSPLHF
>few|TRBJ2-3|TRBD1|TRBV6-1
TGTGCCAGCAGTGTAACCGGGACAGGGGTGTTAGTGACAGATACGCAGTATTTT
CASSVTGTGVLVTDTQYF
>NA|TRBJ2-2|NA|TRBV20-1
TGCAGTGCTCAGCAGGGGGGGTCGGGCACCGGGGAGCTGTTTTTT
CSAQQGGSGTGELFF
>few|TRBJ1-5|NA|TRBV7-8
TGTGCCAGCAGCTTACAGGGGAGCTATAGCAATCAGCCCCAGCATTTT
CASSLQGSYSNQPQHF
>NA|TRBJ2-2|NA|TRBV24-1
TGTGCCACCAGTGATTTTACGGGGAGGCACGGGGAGCTGTTTTTT
CATSDFTGRHGELFF
>NA|TRBJ2-1|TRBD1|TRBV6-2/TRBV6-3
TGTGCCAGCAGTATGCGACAGGGAAACAATGAGCAGTTCTTC
CASSMRQGNNEQFF
>NA|TRBJ2-7|TRBD2|TRBV6-5
TGTGCCAGCAGTTATTATTCACGCGGAGCGGGGAGCTCCTACGAGCAGTACTTC
CASSYYSRGAGSSYEQYF
>once|TRBJ2-1|TRBD1|TRBV7-3
TGTGCCAGCAGCTCCGGGACAGCCCTCTACAATGAGCAGTTCTTC
CASSSGTALYNEQFF
>NA|TRBJ1-3|NA|TRBV20-1
TGCAGTGCTAGAAGGGGTTCCGGAAACACCATATATTTT
CSARRGSGNTIYF
>NA|TRBJ2-2|TRBD2|TRBV24-1
TGTGCCACCAGTGATCTAGCGGGAGGTGAGACCGGGGAGCTGTTTTTT
CATSDLAGGETGELFF
>few|TRBJ1-1|NA|TRBV27
TGTGCCAGCAGTTTAATTCCGGGCGGCGGGTACACTGAAGCTTTCTTT
CASSLIPGGGYTEAFF
>few|TRBJ1-6|NA|TRBV7-8
TGTGCCAGCAGCTTAGGTCTTTTAATAGGATCACCCCTCCACTTT
CASSLGLLIGSPLHF
>NA|TRBJ2-2|TRBD1|TRBV7-3
TGTGCCAGCAGCTTGGGGACAGCGAAGGCCGGGGAGCTGTTTTTT
CASSLGTAKAGELFF
>NA|TRBJ2-1|TRBD2|TRBV20-1
TGCAGTGCTAGAGATCCCAGCGGGGAGGGGAATGAGCAGTTCTTC
CSARDPSGEGNEQFF
>NA|TRBJ2-1|NA|TRBV15
TGTGCCACCAGCAGAGACAAAGGGGTGAATGAGCAGTTCTTC
CATSRDKGVNEQFF
>NA|TRBJ2-5|TRBD1|TRBV20-1
TGCAGTGCTAGGACAGGGGATCAGAGGGAGACCCAGTACTTC
CSARTGDQRETQYF
>NA|TRBJ2-3|TRBD2|TRBV19
TGTGCCAGTAGTGAGACTAGCGATCCGGAACTAGATACGCAGTATTTT
CASSETSDPELDTQYF
>NA|TRBJ1-5|NA|TRBV7-8
TGTGCCAGCAGCCACAACTTACATCGGGGGATCAGGCAGCCCCAGCATTTT
CASSHNLHRGIRQPQHF
>few|TRBJ1-5|NA|TRBV6-1
TGTGCCAGCAGCCTTACGACAGTGGAGCCCCAGCATTTT
CASSLTTVEPQHF
>NA|TRBJ2-7|NA|TRBV12-3/TRBV12-4
TGTGCCAGCAGTTTAAACGACTACGAGCAGTACTTC
CASSLNDYEQYF
>NA|TRBJ2-7|TRBD1|TRBV28
TGTGCCAGCAGTCAAAGGACAGGGGTATACTCCTACGAGCAGTACTTC
CASSQRTGVYSYEQYF
>few|TRBJ1-2|NA|TRBV6-1
TGTGCCAGCAGTGAAGGGGCAGGGTGGAACTATGGCTACACCTTC
CASSEGAGWNYGYTF
>NA|TRBJ2-3|NA|TRBV28
TGTGCCACCTTGACTCCTAACACAGATACGCAGTATTTT
CATLTPNTDTQYF
>few|TRBJ2-5|TRBD1|TRBV7-9
TGTGCCAGCAGCTTAGGCACGGGACAGGGGGTTCGTGAGACCCAGTACTTC
CASSLGTGQGVRETQYF
>NA|TRBJ2-1|TRBD2|TRBV20-1
TGCAGTGCTAGGCCCGGGACTAGCGGGAGGTATCGGTACAATGAGCAGTTCTTC
CSARPGTSGRYRYNEQFF
>NA|TRBJ2-7|NA|TRBV6-5
TGTGCCAGCAGTTACAACCGACAGAGCTACGAGCAGTACTTC
CASSYNRQSYEQYF
>NA|TRBJ2-7|NA|TRBV21-1
TGTGCCAGCAGCCCCGGGGGACAGGGATCTTTCCACGAGCAGTACTTC
CASSPGGQGSFHEQYF
>NA|TRBJ2-1|TRBD2|TRBV20-1
TGCAGTGCAAACCCGGGACTAGCGGGAGCATCCTACAATGAGCAGTTCTTC
CSANPGLAGASYNEQFF
>few|TRBJ1-5|TRBD1|TRBV28
TGTGCCAGCCGACAGGGGGCTAATCAGCCCCAGCATTTT
CASRQGANQPQHF
>NA|TRBJ2-7|NA|TRBV6-1
TGTGCCAGCAGTAGAGGAACAGGCGGCTCCTACGAGCAGTACTTC
CASSRGTGGSYEQYF
>NA|TRBJ2-4|NA|TRBV7-3
TGTGCCAGCAGCTTAATGCCTGGCGCCCAAAACATTCAGTACTTC
CASSLMPGAQNIQYF
>NA|TRBJ2-1|TRBD2|TRBV10-3
TGTGCCATCAACGCGGGAGTTCCATCCTACAATGAGCAGTTCTTC
CAINAGVPSYNEQFF
>NA|TRBJ2-3|TRBD2|TRBV4-3
TGCGCCAGCAGCCATGGAGCGGGAGGGTCAGATACGCAGTATTTT
CASSHGAGGSDTQYF
>few|TRBJ1-2|NA|TRBV6-1
TGTGCCAGCAGTGTAAGCACGGACTATGGCTACACCTTC
CASSVSTDYGYTF
>NA|TRBJ2-3|NA|TRBV20-1
TGCAGTGCTATTCCTTTGGTGGGCACAGATACGCAGTATTTT
CSAIPLVGTDTQYF
>NA|TRBJ2-5|NA|TRBV28
TGTGCCAGCAGTTTGTGGAGGGAGACCCAGTACTTC
CASSLWRETQYF